This T cell receptor (beta chain) was sequenced during a study of shared clonotypes between healthy human individuals (dated by TCRdb to about 2020). Turning to the overall study: A couple of women and a few men aged 18 to 49 years were included in the cohort. Blood TCR repertoires of five healthy adults were deeply sequenced to estimate repertoire size and the extent of clonotype sharing between individuals. To increase sequencing depth and limit assay-specific biases, TCR repertoire library preparation and sequencing were carried out by different laboratories using diverse techniques. Per donor, leukapheresis produced somewhere between about 0.94 and 9 billion PBMCs. For each donor, three plates each were used for CD4 naive and CD4 memory, two plates were used for CD8 naive, and one plate was used for CD8 memory.

Using the deep immunoSEQ assay, multiplex PCR amplified TCR CDR3 regions from genomic DNA. Genomic DNA extracted from each cell subset was distributed evenly over all wells of several immunoSEQ 96-well plates, and each plate served as one replicate. Each replicate PCR for sorted subsets received around 0.2 ug genomic DNA, equal to roughly 30,000 T cell genomes. Purified libraries were quantified with a Qubit 3.0 fluorometer, sized on a Bioanalyzer 2100, and re-quantified with the KAPA Library Quantification kit. A separate single-read 150-cycle Illumina NextSeq 550 flow cell was used to sequence each immunoSEQ 96-well plate. Concerning the study's data processing: Because the immunoSEQ output held only junctional sequences and lacked quality scores, the filtering could not match the filtering applied to full-length reads. To assign V/J genes and CDR3, sequences were annotated against IMGT germline references using PyIR, a Python wrapper for IgBLAST v1.9. Reads were filtered out if the reads had weak V/J assignments (E-value above 1e-6), no CDR3, stop codons, out-of-frame junctions, or ambiguous translated residues. A V3J clonotype was defined by an identical inferred V gene, J gene, and CDR3 amino acid sequence. Percentage overlap between repertoires was computed as shared unique clonotypes divided by the size of the smaller repertoire. Repertoire richness was assessed with RTK rarefaction, the Chao1 estimator, and Recon v2.1 estimates of unobserved clonotypes. Generation probabilities were computed with OLGA for all TCRbeta clonotypes obtained by the gDNA method from four donors. TCRdb mirrors the immuneACCESS table, restricted to in-frame sequences. Some clones are absent from its copies; in checked studies, under half trace to an unresolved V gene, and the reason for the others is unknown. Clone size and V and J calls were adopted from that table, with D and trimming inferred from the DNA. Present in this sample are under 850,000 clones, 55% to 80% of which were seen just once. The ten largest clones add up to less than 2% of the sample.

There are a few counts of this clone. The target of this receptor is not known. No quality values exist for individual bases; no much larger clone is one base distant. Other DNA sequences from this sample encode an identical CDR3 as well. Points the paper makes about the study in general: Sharing across a handful of donors was observed for about 5% of naive CD4, about 4% of naive CD8, about 2.5% of memory CD4, and roughly 0.43% of memory CD8 clonotypes. Compared with non-shared clonotypes, the clonotypes found in all four sorted-subset donors had higher generation probabilities. Pairwise subsampling led to the expectation that sequencing depth would affect the degree of clonotype sharing among donors. Incomplete sequencing was indicated by rarefaction of sorted-subset datasets, despite the large sequencing depth. The genetic and exposure-history diversity represented was limited by the small number of donors. Larger estimated clonotype richness was generally found for naive subsets than for memory subsets. Sampling was restricted to blood, and TCR repertoires in tissues likely differ from the TCR repertoires found in blood.

Healthy HIV-negative adults with no recently reported acute infections or vaccinations were included as donors. Only Caucasian adults living in Nashville, Tennessee, USA were represented among the donors. Magnetic negative selection was used to enrich CD4+ T cells, after which naive cells were positively selected on CD45RA and the negative fraction became the memory subset. Blood was collected by leukapheresis, and PBMCs were isolated by Ficoll-Histopaque density gradient centrifugation and then cryopreserved in liquid nitrogen vapor phase. Purity and quantity of every magnetically sorted T cell population were checked by analytical flow cytometry. Each sorted fraction had its genomic DNA isolated and then quantified by UV absorbance on a Nanodrop 2000c. V and J are truncated by 0 bases and 4 bases respectively, leaving an intervening sequence of 12 bases. The CDR3 measures 15 amino acids from cysteine to phenylalanine. This entry keeps only the CDR3 DNA: 45 bases, framed from base 1. CDR1 and CDR2, per the germline V gene, are SGHRS and YFSETQ.

The specimen was memory CD4+ T cells sorted from blood. Explained via the paper, the cell subset or site label denotes: CD45RA-negative fraction. The source is a woman aged 30 to 39 in good health. The rearrangement joined TRBV5-1 to TRBJ2-3; a weak D assignment points to TRBD2 (6 bases agree). CDR3 protein: CASSLALTGADTQYF. The DNA reads as follows: TGCGCCAGCAGCTTGGCCCTCACGGGAGCAGATACGCAGTATTTT.